Below, one T cell receptor beta chain is given with its context. The target antigen is unknown. In germline, CDR1 is SGHVS, CDR2 FNYEAQ. Trimming at V came to 7 bases and at J to 4 bases, leaving 9 bases not matched to a gene. CDR3 size: 14 residues. This sample stems from a study of OX40 agonist ivuxolimab in advanced cancers. Study as a whole: Those treated in dose escalation had hepatocellular carcinoma, melanoma, renal cell cancer or head and neck cancer. Partial responses occurred in three patients (one hepatocellular carcinoma, two cutaneous melanoma).

Clones were read by immunoSEQ multiplex PCR, and TCRdb kept only the in-frame ones, dropping some. The sample includes about 86,000 clones, roughly nine tenths of them seen just once. Overall study results and limits: Low normalized clonal expansion also occurred in some nonresponding patients. Both blood CD4+ and CD8+ T cells showed clonal growth by week 6 at 0.1 to 3.0 mg/kg.

This sequence was found in an adult with an advanced solid tumor such as melanoma, head and neck, liver or kidney cancer. This chain links TRBV7-6 with TRBJ2-7, with TRBD1 matching over 8 bases. Material: CD4+ or CD8+ T cells sorted from blood, obtained in a trial of the OX40 agonist ivuxolimab. This chain's CDR3 is CASTSNGQGYEQYF. Written as DNA, the CDR3 is TGTGCCAGCACCTCGAACGGACAGGGATACGAGCAGTACTTC.